Listed below are T cell receptor beta chains from one sample, sequenced in a study of prognosis after radiotherapy for stage I lung cancer. TCRdb called the multiplex PCR reads again in MiXCR, with one record for every CDR3 protein. The sample holds 25,000 to 35,000 distinct CDR3 sequences, 40% to 55% seen once. The starting material was PBMCs, obtained before or after stereotactic body radiation therapy (not recorded which). These receptors were taken from a donor aged 50 or older with non-small cell lung cancer. CDR3s include the opening cysteine and the closing phenylalanine or tryptophan. The order of the fields is D gene, J gene, clone size, V gene, CDR3 protein, CDR3 DNA. D genes are given only for firm matches. A row's size may be missing; if present it is once, few, many or a size class.

D gene: -
J gene: TRBJ1-2
clone size: -
V gene: TRBV5-1
CDR3 protein: CASSLTLNYGYTF
CDR3 DNA: TGCGCCAGCAGCTTGACGTTGAACTATGGCTACACCTTC

D gene: -
J gene: TRBJ1-4
clone size: -
V gene: TRBV7-9
CDR3 protein: CASSFGGDNEKLFF
CDR3 DNA: TGTGCCAGCAGCTTCGGGGGGGATAATGAAAAACTGTTTTTT

D gene: -
J gene: TRBJ1-3
clone size: many
V gene: TRBV12-3/TRBV12-4
CDR3 protein: CASRPHHSGNTIYF
CDR3 DNA: TGTGCCAGCAGACCTCATCACTCTGGAAACACCATATATTTT

D gene: -
J gene: TRBJ2-2
clone size: many
V gene: TRBV3-1
CDR3 protein: CASSQGAGTGELFF
CDR3 DNA: TGTGCCAGCAGCCAAGGAGCTGGGACCGGGGAGCTGTTTTTT

D gene: -
J gene: TRBJ1-5
clone size: -
V gene: TRBV28
CDR3 protein: CASCGRSGHPQHF
CDR3 DNA: TGTGCCAGTTGTGGGAGAAGTGGTCATCCCCAGCATTTT

D gene: -
J gene: TRBJ2-1
clone size: many
V gene: TRBV6-1
CDR3 protein: CASSRTGYNEQFF
CDR3 DNA: TGTGCCAGCAGTAGGACTGGTTACAATGAGCAGTTCTTC

D gene: -
J gene: TRBJ1-3
clone size: -
V gene: TRBV19
CDR3 protein: CASSTGSLSVNTIYF
CDR3 DNA: TGTGCCAGTAGTACGGGGTCCCTCTCTGTAAACACCATATATTTT

D gene: -
J gene: TRBJ2-1
clone size: -
V gene: TRBV20-1
CDR3 protein: CSSIAAGPLNEQFF
CDR3 DNA: TGCAGTTCTATAGCGGCAGGGCCACTGAATGAGCAGTTCTTC

D gene: TRBD2
J gene: TRBJ2-2
clone size: -
V gene: TRBV11-2
CDR3 protein: CASSLGTSGYHTGELFF
CDR3 DNA: TGTGCCAGCAGCCTAGGGACTAGCGGTTACCACACCGGGGAGCTGTTTTTT

D gene: -
J gene: TRBJ1-2
clone size: -
V gene: TRBV6-1
CDR3 protein: CASSPQFYGYTF
CDR3 DNA: TGTGCCAGCAGCCCTCAATTCTATGGCTACACCTTC

D gene: TRBD2
J gene: TRBJ2-1
clone size: many
V gene: TRBV14
CDR3 protein: CASSRRGGSSNEQFF
CDR3 DNA: TGTGCCAGCAGCCGGCGGGGCGGGAGCTCCAATGAGCAGTTCTTC

D gene: -
J gene: TRBJ2-5
clone size: many
V gene: TRBV6-1
CDR3 protein: CASSWGQQETQYF
CDR3 DNA: TGTGCCAGTTCTTGGGGGCAGCAAGAGACCCAGTACTTC

D gene: -
J gene: TRBJ2-1
clone size: many
V gene: TRBV7-8
CDR3 protein: CASSLALGSPFF
CDR3 DNA: TGTGCCAGCAGCTTAGCGCTCGGGAGCCCGTTCTTC

D gene: TRBD1
J gene: TRBJ2-7
clone size: -
V gene: TRBV6-1
CDR3 protein: CASIPSEGGPYEQYF
CDR3 DNA: TGTGCCAGCATTCCCTCCGAAGGGGGCCCCTACGAGCAGTACTTC

D gene: -
J gene: TRBJ2-7
clone size: many
V gene: TRBV11-2
CDR3 protein: CASSRMTQVYEQYF
CDR3 DNA: TGTGCCAGCAGCCGAATGACACAGGTCTACGAGCAGTACTTC

D gene: TRBD2
J gene: TRBJ2-7
clone size: -
V gene: TRBV13
CDR3 protein: CASIRRTSGSYEQYF
CDR3 DNA: TGTGCTAGCATCAGGAGGACTAGCGGGTCCTACGAGCAGTACTTC

D gene: -
J gene: TRBJ2-3
clone size: -
V gene: TRBV5-8
CDR3 protein: CASIRPSWRGNTQYF
CDR3 DNA: TGTGCCAGCATCCGCCCTAGCTGGAGGGGCAATACGCAGTATTTT

D gene: -
J gene: TRBJ1-2
clone size: many
V gene: TRBV14
CDR3 protein: CASSHGLNYGYTF
CDR3 DNA: TGTGCCAGCAGCCATGGGCTAAACTATGGCTACACCTTC

D gene: -
J gene: TRBJ2-7
clone size: -
V gene: TRBV9
CDR3 protein: CASIAGVAIGSLYEQYF
CDR3 DNA: TGTGCCAGCATCGCCGGTGTAGCTATCGGGAGTTTATACGAGCAGTACTTC

D gene: -
J gene: TRBJ2-2
clone size: -
V gene: TRBV11-2
CDR3 protein: CASSPIARTGELFF
CDR3 DNA: TGTGCCAGCAGCCCCATCGCTAGAACCGGGGAGCTGTTTTTT

D gene: -
J gene: TRBJ2-3
clone size: many
V gene: TRBV4-1
CDR3 protein: CASSHPLSFTQYF
CDR3 DNA: TGCGCCAGCAGCCATCCCCTCTCGTTTACGCAGTATTTT

D gene: -
J gene: TRBJ1-6
clone size: many
V gene: TRBV28
CDR3 protein: CASSLGGRGGSPLHF
CDR3 DNA: TGTGCCAGCAGTTTGGGGGGCAGGGGAGGTTCACCCCTCCACTTT

D gene: -
J gene: TRBJ2-5
clone size: many
V gene: TRBV19
CDR3 protein: CASRASGSRETQYF
CDR3 DNA: TGTGCCAGTCGGGCCTCTGGATCTCGGGAGACCCAGTACTTC